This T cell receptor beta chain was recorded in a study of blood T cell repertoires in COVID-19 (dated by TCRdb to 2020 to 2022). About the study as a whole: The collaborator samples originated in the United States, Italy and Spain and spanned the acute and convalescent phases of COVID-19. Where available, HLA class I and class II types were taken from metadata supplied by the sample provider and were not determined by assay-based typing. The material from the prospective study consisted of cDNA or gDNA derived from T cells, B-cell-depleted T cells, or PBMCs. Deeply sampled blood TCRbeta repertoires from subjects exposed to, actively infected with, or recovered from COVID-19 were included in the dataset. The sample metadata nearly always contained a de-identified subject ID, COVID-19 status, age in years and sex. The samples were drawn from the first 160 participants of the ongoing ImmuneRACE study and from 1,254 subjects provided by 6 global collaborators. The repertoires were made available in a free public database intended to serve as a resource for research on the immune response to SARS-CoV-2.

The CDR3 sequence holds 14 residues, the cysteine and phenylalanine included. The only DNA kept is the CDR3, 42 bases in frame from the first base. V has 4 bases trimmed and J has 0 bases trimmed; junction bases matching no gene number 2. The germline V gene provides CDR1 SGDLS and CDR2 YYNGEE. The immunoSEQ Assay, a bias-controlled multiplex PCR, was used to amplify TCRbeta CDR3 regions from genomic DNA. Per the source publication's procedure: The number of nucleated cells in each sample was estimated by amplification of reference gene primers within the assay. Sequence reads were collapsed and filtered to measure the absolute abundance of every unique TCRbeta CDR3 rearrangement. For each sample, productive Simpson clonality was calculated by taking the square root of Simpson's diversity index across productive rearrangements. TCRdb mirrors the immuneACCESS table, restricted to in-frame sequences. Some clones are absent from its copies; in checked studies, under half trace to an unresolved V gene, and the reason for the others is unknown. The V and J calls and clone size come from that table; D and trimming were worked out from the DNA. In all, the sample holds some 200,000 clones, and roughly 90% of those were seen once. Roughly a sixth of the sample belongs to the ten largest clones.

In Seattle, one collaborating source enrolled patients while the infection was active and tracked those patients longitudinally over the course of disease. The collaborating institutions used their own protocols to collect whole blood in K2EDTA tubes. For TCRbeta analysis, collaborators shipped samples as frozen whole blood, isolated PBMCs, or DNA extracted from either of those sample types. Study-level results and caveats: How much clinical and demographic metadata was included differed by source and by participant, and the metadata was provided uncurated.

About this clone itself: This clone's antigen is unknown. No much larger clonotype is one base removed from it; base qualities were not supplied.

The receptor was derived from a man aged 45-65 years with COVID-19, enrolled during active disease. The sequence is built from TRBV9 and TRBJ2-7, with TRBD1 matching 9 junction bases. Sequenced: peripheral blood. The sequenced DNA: TGTGCCAGCAGCCGACAGGGGGACTCCTACGAGCAGTACTTC. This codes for CASSRQGDSYEQYF.